A selection of T cell receptor beta chains follows, all from one sample in a study of OX40 agonist ivuxolimab in advanced cancers. Produced via immunoSEQ multiplex PCR; TCRdb's table is partial and in-frame only. The sample includes tens of thousands of clones, roughly 91% seen only once; the top ten take around 2.5%. Sequences were derived from CD4+ or CD8+ T cells sorted from blood, sampled in a trial of the OX40 agonist ivuxolimab. These receptors were obtained from an adult with an advanced solid tumor such as melanoma, head and neck, liver or kidney cancer. CDR3s include the opening cysteine and the closing phenylalanine or tryptophan. D genes are given only for firm matches. Size is stated for part of the rows, as once, few or many counts, or as a class when the clone is expanded.

abundance,j_gene,d_gene,v_gene,CDR3aa,CDR3nt
-,TRBJ2-7,-,TRBV18,CASSQTAGGFEQYF,TGTGCCAGCTCACAAACGGCAGGGGGGTTCGAGCAGTACTTC
-,TRBJ2-7,TRBD2,TRBV5-8,CASSTSGRGHDYEQYF,TGTGCCAGCAGCACTAGCGGGAGAGGCCATGACTACGAGCAGTACTTC
-,TRBJ2-3,-,TRBV14,CASSQGIVGTDTQYF,TGTGCCAGCAGCCAAGGAATAGTGGGGACAGATACGCAGTATTTT
-,TRBJ1-1,-,TRBV10-3,CAISHKNTEAFF,TGTGCCATCAGCCATAAGAACACTGAAGCTTTCTTT
-,TRBJ2-7,TRBD1,TRBV10-3,CAISAGTASYEQYF,TGTGCCATCAGCGCCGGGACAGCCTCCTACGAGCAGTACTTC
-,TRBJ2-3,TRBD2,TRBV27,CASSLSRLAGADTQYF,TGTGCCAGCAGTTTATCGAGACTAGCCGGCGCAGATACGCAGTATTTT
-,TRBJ2-7,-,TRBV7-2,CASSLGAAAHYEQYF,TGTGCCAGCAGCTTGGGGGCGGCGGCCCACTACGAGCAGTACTTC
-,TRBJ1-1,-,TRBV11-2,CASSILFVGKAFF,TGTGCCAGCAGCATATTGTTTGTAGGGAAAGCTTTCTTT
-,TRBJ2-4,-,TRBV28,CASSLGARERWYF,TGTGCCAGCAGTTTAGGGGCCAGGGAGAGGTGGTACTTC
-,TRBJ2-2,TRBD1,TRBV11-2,CASSLWDRSGELFF,TGTGCCAGCAGCTTATGGGACAGGTCTGGGGAGCTGTTTTTT
few,TRBJ1-2,-,TRBV19,CASRRTGENYGYTF,TGTGCCAGTAGACGGACCGGAGAAAACTATGGCTACACCTTC
once,TRBJ2-3,TRBD1,TRBV7-9,CASSFNRGTSDTQYF,TGTGCCAGCAGCTTCAACAGGGGCACATCGGATACGCAGTATTTT
once,TRBJ2-1,TRBD2,TRBV19,CASSRAGTTYNEQFF,TGTGCCAGTAGTCGAGCGGGGACTACCTACAATGAGCAGTTCTTC
once,TRBJ1-2,-,TRBV23-1,CASSSLHCGYTF,TGCGCCAGCAGTTCCCTCCACTGTGGCTACACCTTC
-,TRBJ1-5,TRBD1,TRBV6-1,CASMGQGISPQHF,TGTGCCAGCATGGGACAGGGCATCTCGCCCCAGCATTTT
-,TRBJ1-2,-,TRBV5-1,CASSRASEGLPNYGYTF,TGCGCCAGCAGCAGGGCCTCGGAGGGCCTCCCGAACTATGGCTACACCTTC
-,TRBJ1-2,-,TRBV4-1,CASSQVGEGRPGYTF,TGCGCCAGCAGCCAAGTTGGAGAAGGTCGTCCCGGCTACACCTTC
-,TRBJ1-2,-,TRBV27,CASSLSGRYGYTF,TGTGCCAGCAGTTTATCGGGGAGATATGGCTACACCTTC
-,TRBJ1-2,-,TRBV6-6,CASGPSEGVGYTF,TGTGCCAGCGGCCCGTCTGAGGGCGTTGGCTACACCTTC
-,TRBJ1-2,-,TRBV28,CASSPPAGRENYGYTF,TGTGCCAGCAGCCCCCCGGCGGGCAGGGAGAACTATGGCTACACCTTC
-,TRBJ2-1,TRBD1,TRBV6-5,CASIKQGPPYNEQFF,TGTGCCAGCATCAAACAGGGGCCCCCCTACAATGAGCAGTTCTTC
-,TRBJ2-7,TRBD2,TRBV10-2,CASSEMWSGLAGGESYEQYF,TGCGCCAGCAGTGAAATGTGGTCCGGACTAGCGGGAGGGGAATCCTACGAGCAGTACTTC
-,TRBJ2-7,TRBD2,TRBV15,CATSRGGLAGAAQYF,TGTGCCACCAGCAGAGGGGGACTAGCGGGAGCTGCGCAGTACTTC
-,TRBJ2-1,-,TRBV19,CASRPRARGSSYNEQFF,TGTGCCAGTAGACCCAGAGCCCGGGGGAGCTCCTACAATGAGCAGTTCTTC
-,TRBJ1-3,-,TRBV6-5,CASSYGRENTIYF,TGTGCCAGCAGTTACGGCAGAGAAAACACCATATATTTT
-,TRBJ2-3,-,TRBV25-1,CASSLGGITDTQYF,TGTGCCAGCAGTTTGGGGGGAATCACAGATACGCAGTATTTT
-,TRBJ2-7,TRBD1,TRBV28,CASSSPGQGSYEQYF,TGTGCCAGCAGTTCGCCGGGACAGGGGTCCTACGAGCAGTACTTC
-,TRBJ2-7,-,TRBV18,CASSPRTSSYEQYF,TGTGCCAGCTCACCCCGGACAAGCTCCTACGAGCAGTACTTC
-,TRBJ2-1,-,TRBV11-2,CASSLDLGEQFF,TGTGCCAGCAGCTTAGACCTGGGTGAGCAGTTCTTC
-,TRBJ2-5,TRBD1,TRBV19,CASSISGQGGETQYF,TGTGCCAGTAGTATCTCGGGACAGGGCGGGGAGACCCAGTACTTC
-,TRBJ2-7,-,TRBV30,CAWSALEAYEQYF,TGTGCCTGGAGTGCCCTGGAAGCCTACGAGCAGTACTTC
-,TRBJ2-7,TRBD2,TRBV5-1,CASSWQTSEGGEQYF,TGCGCCAGCAGCTGGCAAACTAGCGAGGGCGGCGAGCAGTACTTC
-,TRBJ1-1,-,TRBV28,CASSLSRFSPAFF,TGTGCCAGCAGCCTAAGCCGTTTCAGTCCTGCTTTCTTT
-,TRBJ1-2,TRBD1,TRBV27,CASSFTGGEYGYTF,TGTGCCAGCAGTTTTACAGGGGGCGAGTATGGCTACACCTTC
-,TRBJ2-1,-,TRBV6-6,CASSYEDISYNEQFF,TGTGCCAGCAGTTACGAGGACATCTCCTACAATGAGCAGTTCTTC
-,TRBJ2-1,TRBD2,TRBV11-3,CASSFNSGTSFNEQFF,TGTGCCAGCAGCTTCAATTCCGGGACTAGCTTCAATGAGCAGTTCTTC
-,TRBJ1-3,-,TRBV30,CAWSVAGDTIYF,TGTGCCTGGAGTGTAGCCGGGGACACCATATATTTT
-,TRBJ1-4,-,TRBV6-6,CASSYSRATNEKLFF,TGTGCCAGCAGTTACTCAAGAGCAACTAATGAAAAACTGTTTTTT
-,TRBJ2-5,-,TRBV7-2,CASSTYGIQETQYF,TGTGCCAGCAGCACATACGGAATCCAAGAGACCCAGTACTTC
-,TRBJ2-2,-,TRBV7-3,CASSSRSTGELFF,TGTGCCAGCAGCTCCAGAAGCACCGGGGAGCTGTTTTTT
-,TRBJ1-3,-,TRBV6-6,CASKWGGNTIYF,TGTGCCAGCAAGTGGGGAGGAAACACCATATATTTT
-,TRBJ2-5,TRBD2,TRBV7-2,CASSLAGTSGSFETQYF,TGTGCCAGCAGCTTAGCGGGGACTAGCGGGAGCTTTGAGACCCAGTACTTC
-,TRBJ1-1,-,TRBV7-9,CASSLETGNTEAFF,TGTGCCAGCAGCTTAGAGACAGGGAACACTGAAGCTTTCTTT
-,TRBJ2-7,TRBD2,TRBV4-1,CASSQAGSGLGRYEQYF,TGCGCCAGCAGCCAGGCCGGTTCGGGACTAGGGCGGTACGAGCAGTACTTC
-,TRBJ2-1,-,TRBV5-1,CASSLEGTRYNEQFF,TGCGCCAGCAGCTTGGAAGGGACAAGATACAATGAGCAGTTCTTC
-,TRBJ2-3,-,TRBV28,CASSFHRLSTDTQYF,TGTGCCAGCAGTTTCCATCGTCTTAGCACAGATACGCAGTATTTT
-,TRBJ1-6,-,TRBV28,CASSPPAGLDSPLHF,TGTGCCAGCAGCCCTCCAGCAGGTCTGGATTCACCCCTCCACTTT
-,TRBJ2-3,TRBD2,TRBV9,CASSVGLADTDTQYF,TGTGCCAGCAGCGTAGGACTAGCAGACACAGATACGCAGTATTTT
-,TRBJ2-3,-,TRBV5-1,CASSPGSTDTQYF,TGCGCCAGCAGCCCAGGGAGCACAGATACGCAGTATTTT
few,TRBJ1-5,-,TRBV4-1,CASRFGGYQPQHF,TGCGCCAGCAGATTTGGGGGATATCAGCCCCAGCATTTT
-,TRBJ1-4,-,TRBV5-4,CASTLGGATTNEKLFF,TGTGCCAGCACCCTGGGGGGAGCTACAACTAATGAAAAACTGTTTTTT